This T cell receptor (beta chain) was sequenced during a study of blood T cell repertoires in COVID-19. For the study at large: PBMCs, B-cell-depleted T cells, or T cells provided the cDNA or gDNA that made up the material.

Sequencing used immunoSEQ multiplex PCR; TCRdb keeps in-frame clones, though not all of them. The sample lists some 70,000 clones, around four fifths occurring once. Between the trimmed V and J ends, which lost 5 bases and 7 bases, there was a span of 9 bases. Germline V gene data show CDR1 as SEHNR and CDR2 as FQNEAQ (reference sequence). This CDR3 contains 13 residues. The receptor was derived from a man aged 50 to 60 with active COVID-19. Sequencing was done on a sample of peripheral blood. This sequence joins TRBV7-9 and TRBJ1-6, with D perhaps TRBD1 (5 bases). CDR3 nucleotides: TGTGCCAGCAGCCGGGGGGAAAATTCACCCCTCCACTTT. Protein product: CASSRGENSPLHF. Looking up the rest from reference TRBV7-9 and TRBJ1-6 gives the full variable domain: DTGVSQNPRHKITKRGQNVTFRCDPISEHNRLYWYRQTLGQGPEFLTYFQNEAQLEKSRLLSDRFSAERPKGSFSTLEIQRTEQGDSAMYLCASSRGENSPLHFGNGTRLTVT.